Listed below are T cell receptor beta chains from one sample, sequenced in a study of blood T cell repertoires in COVID-19. The table came from immunoSEQ multiplex PCR; TCRdb's copy has only in-frame clones and leaves some out. Found here are 350,000 to 400,000 clones, 90% of them singletons; the top ten hold 6.5% to 7%. Sequencing used peripheral blood. All receptors come from a man younger than 30 with active or convalescent COVID-19. CDR3s include the opening cysteine and the closing phenylalanine or tryptophan. D genes are given only for firm matches. Size values are once, few and many counts, or a class for expanded clones, and some rows have none.

j_call v_call clone_size d_call cdr3_length cdr3_aa cdr3_nt
TRBJ2-2 TRBV5-1 - TRBD1 16 CASSVKTGTGTGELFF TGCGCCAGCAGCGTTAAAACCGGGACAGGCACCGGGGAGCTGTTTTTT
TRBJ1-5 TRBV6-5 - - 15 CASRAQGGSNQPQHF TGTGCCAGCAGGGCGCAGGGTGGGAGCAATCAGCCCCAGCATTTT
TRBJ1-4 TRBV2 - TRBD1 15 CASIAGTATNEKLFF TGTGCCAGCATTGCTGGGACAGCAACTAATGAAAAACTGTTTTTT
TRBJ2-7 TRBV6-5 once - 13 CASSPGGGAEQYF TGTGCCAGCAGTCCCGGCGGCGGGGCCGAGCAGTACTTC
TRBJ2-1 TRBV11-2 - TRBD2 15 CASSQGTSGYNEQFF TGTGCCAGCAGCCAGGGGACTAGCGGATACAATGAGCAGTTCTTC
TRBJ2-1 TRBV28 - - 15 CASSLVGGPSYEQFF TGTGCCAGCAGTTTAGTGGGGGGGCCGTCCTATGAGCAGTTCTTC
TRBJ1-1 TRBV19 - TRBD1 16 CASRGQGALMNTEAFF TGTGCCAGCAGGGGTCAGGGGGCGCTTATGAACACTGAAGCTTTCTTT
TRBJ2-2 TRBV2 - - 18 CASSERAGGREGTGELFF TGTGCCAGCAGTGAACGAGCGGGCGGTCGCGAGGGGACCGGGGAGCTGTTTTTT
TRBJ1-6 TRBV2 - TRBD1 15 CASSPGTVNNSPLHF TGTGCCAGCAGTCCCGGGACAGTCAATAATTCACCCCTCCACTTT
TRBJ1-5 TRBV4-1 few - 15 CASSQESNSNQPQHF TGCGCCAGCAGCCAAGAGTCCAATAGCAATCAGCCCCAGCATTTT
TRBJ2-7 TRBV9 - TRBD2 15 CASSVAGGYSYEQYF TGTGCCAGCAGCGTAGCGGGGGGATACTCCTACGAGCAGTACTTC
TRBJ2-7 TRBV6-5 - TRBD1 12 CASYGTATSQYF TGTGCCAGTTATGGGACAGCCACGTCGCAGTACTTC
TRBJ1-1 TRBV5-1 - - 13 CASSYRVSTEAFF TGCGCCAGCAGCTACAGGGTTTCCACTGAAGCTTTCTTT
TRBJ2-4 TRBV4-2 - TRBD1 14 CASSQFTGENIQYF TGTGCCAGCAGCCAGTTTACAGGGGAAAACATTCAGTACTTC
TRBJ2-1 TRBV24-1 - TRBD2 15 CATSQQRGGLNEQFF TGTGCCACCAGTCAACAGCGGGGGGGCTTGAATGAGCAGTTCTTC
TRBJ2-2 TRBV7-2 - - 14 CASSLGQNTGELFF TGTGCCAGCAGCCTTGGACAGAACACCGGGGAGCTGTTTTTT
TRBJ1-2 TRBV6-5 - TRBD1 14 CASKLDRSNYGYTF TGTGCCAGCAAATTGGACAGGTCGAACTATGGCTACACCTTC
TRBJ2-7 TRBV27 - - 16 CASSLSGFDRAYEQYF TGTGCCAGCAGTTTGTCGGGTTTTGACAGAGCCTACGAGCAGTACTTC
TRBJ2-7 TRBV7-2 - - 13 CASSSGQLGEQYF TGTGCCAGCAGCTCAGGACAGCTGGGCGAGCAGTACTTC
TRBJ2-5 TRBV27 once TRBD2 13 CASRLAGQETQYF TGTGCCAGCAGACTAGCGGGACAAGAGACCCAGTACTTC
TRBJ2-7 TRBV23-1 - TRBD1 14 CASSHWDRVHEQYF TGCGCCAGCAGTCATTGGGACAGGGTCCACGAGCAGTACTTC
TRBJ1-1 TRBV19 - TRBD1 14 CASSITGGNTEAFF TGTGCCAGTAGTATAACAGGGGGGAACACTGAAGCTTTCTTT
TRBJ2-2 TRBV11-1 - - 15 CASSLGDGGAGELFF TGTGCCAGCAGCTTAGGCGACGGCGGCGCCGGGGAGCTGTTTTTT
TRBJ2-1 TRBV12-3/TRBV12-4 - TRBD2 11 CASSRTSKQFF TGTGCCAGCAGTCGGACTAGCAAGCAGTTCTTC
TRBJ1-5 TRBV6-5 - TRBD1 13 CASSYSGTERQHF TGTGCCAGCAGTTATTCCGGGACAGAGCGCCAGCATTTT
TRBJ2-1 TRBV5-1 - TRBD2 14 CASGTSGSWYEQFF TGCGCCAGCGGGACTAGCGGGAGTTGGTATGAGCAGTTCTTC
TRBJ1-1 TRBV6-2/TRBV6-3 - - 14 CASSLWGGNTEAFF TGTGCCAGCAGTCTTTGGGGAGGGAACACTGAAGCTTTCTTT
TRBJ1-2 TRBV12-3/TRBV12-4 - - 13 CASSLGARYGYTF TGTGCCAGCAGTTTAGGGGCCAGATATGGCTACACCTTC
TRBJ1-1 TRBV29-1 - - 11 CSLYLNTEAFF TGCAGCCTTTATTTGAACACTGAAGCTTTCTTT
TRBJ2-7 TRBV23-1 once TRBD1 15 CASSDNREGAREQYF TGCGCCAGCAGTGACAATCGTGAGGGGGCGCGGGAGCAGTACTTC
TRBJ2-1 TRBV3-1/TRBV3-2 - TRBD1 16 CASSQETGDRYNEQFF TGTGCCAGCAGCCAAGAGACAGGGGACCGCTACAATGAGCAGTTCTTC
TRBJ1-2 TRBV7-2 - - 12 CASSFFDYGYTF TGTGCCAGCAGCTTTTTCGACTATGGCTACACCTTC
TRBJ1-2 TRBV3-1/TRBV3-2 - TRBD1 15 CASTSGTGPSYGYTF TGTGCCAGCACCTCCGGGACAGGGCCTAGCTATGGCTACACCTTC
TRBJ1-1 TRBV7-9 - - 12 CASSLGAPEAFF TGTGCCAGCAGCTTAGGGGCCCCGGAAGCTTTCTTT
TRBJ2-7 TRBV6-2/TRBV6-3 once TRBD2 16 CASSQDRGDYSYEQYF TGTGCCAGCAGTCAGGATCGGGGGGATTACTCCTACGAGCAGTACTTC
TRBJ1-2 TRBV7-6 - - 16 CASSPVTGRLAYGYTF TGTGCCAGCAGCCCAGTCACAGGGCGCCTCGCCTATGGCTACACCTTC
TRBJ2-7 TRBV27 - - 13 CASSLEGRYEQYF TGTGCCAGCAGTTTAGAGGGCCGCTACGAGCAGTACTTC
TRBJ1-2 TRBV5-8 once TRBD1 13 CASSRDRDFGYTF TGTGCCAGCAGCCGGGACAGGGATTTTGGCTACACCTTC
TRBJ2-7 TRBV27 - TRBD2 15 CASSSLGGLVGEQYF TGTGCCAGCAGTTCCCTGGGGGGACTAGTGGGCGAGCAGTACTTC
TRBJ2-3 TRBV6-5 - - 11 CATATGNTQYF TGTGCCACCGCCACAGGAAATACGCAGTATTTT
TRBJ1-2 TRBV19 - - 14 CASSSRGIDYGYTF TGTGCCAGTAGTAGCAGGGGAATCGACTATGGCTACACCTTC
TRBJ2-7 TRBV5-1 - - 14 CASSLAGTGYEQYF TGCGCCAGCAGCTTGGCGGGGACTGGGTACGAGCAGTACTTC
TRBJ1-2 TRBV20-1 - - 11 CSAAGARGYTF TGCAGTGCCGCAGGGGCGAGGGGCTACACCTTC
TRBJ1-2 TRBV19 few - 16 CASSTELGGWNYGYTF TGTGCCAGTAGTACTGAGCTGGGGGGTTGGAACTATGGCTACACCTTC
TRBJ1-5 TRBV19 - TRBD1 15 CASSIETGYNQPQHF TGTGCCAGTAGTATAGAGACAGGGTATAATCAGCCCCAGCATTTT
TRBJ1-4 TRBV7-6 - TRBD1 16 CASSFIPGQGPEKLFF TGTGCCAGCAGCTTCATACCGGGACAGGGGCCTGAAAAACTGTTTTTT
TRBJ2-7 TRBV15 - TRBD1 17 CATSDTGTGGPSYEQYF TGTGCCACCAGCGACACCGGGACAGGGGGACCTTCCTACGAGCAGTACTTC
TRBJ2-5 TRBV6-2/TRBV6-3 - TRBD2 15 CASSSSGRDYETQYF TGTGCCAGCAGCTCGAGCGGGAGGGATTATGAGACCCAGTACTTC
TRBJ2-7 TRBV28 - - 13 CASSLSEGSKQYF TGTGCCAGCAGTTTATCGGAGGGATCCAAGCAGTACTTC
TRBJ2-1 TRBV19 - TRBD2 16 CASSIASGGVINEQFF TGTGCCAGTAGTATAGCAAGCGGGGGGGTTATAAATGAGCAGTTCTTC
TRBJ2-7 TRBV6-2/TRBV6-3 - - 17 CASSYSAGSGVSYEQYF TGTGCCAGCAGTTACAGTGCCGGTTCAGGGGTCTCCTACGAGCAGTACTTC
TRBJ2-5 TRBV7-2 - - 15 CASSSKPLFQETQYF TGTGCCAGCAGCTCAAAGCCTCTCTTTCAAGAGACCCAGTACTTC
TRBJ2-5 TRBV12-3/TRBV12-4 once TRBD2 13 CASSLGLAETQYF TGTGCCAGCAGCCTGGGACTAGCTGAGACCCAGTACTTC
TRBJ1-3 TRBV9 - - 12 CASSRAGNTIYF TGTGCCAGCAGCCGAGCTGGAAACACCATATATTTT
TRBJ1-2 TRBV24-1 - TRBD1 14 CATSDYRGADGYTF TGTGCCACCAGTGATTACAGGGGGGCGGATGGCTACACCTTC
TRBJ2-4 TRBV19 - - 14 CASSIGDPRDIQYF TGTGCCAGTAGTATCGGAGACCCTCGGGACATTCAGTACTTC
TRBJ2-7 TRBV6-5 - - 14 CASSLVTGTYEQYF TGTGCCAGCAGTTTGGTCACAGGGACCTACGAGCAGTACTTC
TRBJ2-1 TRBV5-1 - TRBD2 15 CASRTSGLADNEQFF TGCGCCAGCAGGACCTCGGGACTAGCGGACAATGAGCAGTTCTTC